This TCR beta chain stems from a study of neoadjuvant nivolumab and ipilimumab in lung cancer. The germline V and J ends were trimmed by 5 bases and 1 base, with 5 bases remaining between them. The CDR3 has 13 amino acids. The germline CDR1 and CDR2 sequences are SGHAT and FQDESV (reference sequence). Notes on this clone: Its antigen is unknown.

Study-level points and caveats: TCR richness and clonality were higher in tumors than adjacent uninvolved lung. A small number of samples were TCR sequenced.

The assay was immunoSEQ multiplex PCR, and TCRdb's table has in-frame clones only and misses some. The sample holds 13,000 or so clones, approximately 94% seen once. Source: peripheral blood, taken after neoadjuvant nivolumab, alone or with ipilimumab, at or shortly before surgery. The receptor's source is an adult with non-small cell lung cancer. This chain uses TRBV11-1 with TRBJ2-2; D call uncertain. CDR3 DNA sequence: TGTGCCAGCAGCCCCGGGAACACCGGGGAGCTGTTTTTT. Residues: CASSPGNTGELFF. Full variable domain (rest looked up from reference TRBV11-1 and TRBJ2-2): EAEVAQSPRYKITEKSQAVAFWCDPISGHATLYWYRQILGQGPELLVQFQDESVVDDSQLPKDRFSAERLKGVDSTLKIQPAELGDSAMYLCASSPGNTGELFFGEGSRLTVL.